This entry features one T cell receptor beta chain sequence. TCRdb's table, derived via immunoSEQ multiplex PCR, lists solely in-frame clones and lacks some. The sample lists some 150,000 clones, about 76% occurring once. The source of the sample is a study of blood T cell repertoires in COVID-19. The CDR3 extends over 17 amino acids. J lost 2 bases, V lost 8 bases, and 16 bases had no gene match. Per germline, CDR1 MDHEN and CDR2 SYDVKM. This sequence joins TRBV28 and TRBJ1-2; 8 bases align to TRBD1. This sequence originates from a woman aged 70-85 years with COVID-19, enrolled during active disease. Sample: peripheral blood. The CDR3 loop reads CASSGGDRYNPNYGYTF. The CDR3 coding sequence is TGTGCCAGCTCCGGCGGGGACAGGTATAATCCAAACTATGGCTACACCTTC.